The rows below give T cell receptor beta chains drawn from one sample of a study of CD8 T cells in Susac syndrome. TCRdb used MiXCR to reprocess the immunoSEQ multiplex PCR reads, holding one entry per CDR3 protein. The sample consists of roughly 150,000 distinct CDR3 sequences, less than 97% of them appearing once. Sequences were obtained from CD8+ T cells from PBMCs. The receptor source for this set is a human donor with multiple sclerosis. CDR3s include the opening cysteine and the closing phenylalanine or tryptophan. Fields, in order: J gene, clone size, V gene, D gene, CDR3 protein, CDR3 DNA. D genes are given only for firm matches. Only part of the rows carry a size: once, few, many, or a class if the clone is expanded.

>TRBJ1-5|NA|TRBV19|NA
CASSIDLGQPQHF
TGTGCCAGTAGTATAGATTTGGGACAGCCCCAGCATTTT
>TRBJ2-3|NA|TRBV15|NA
CATSSRGDTQYF
TGTGCCACCAGCTCTAGGGGGGATACGCAGTATTTT
>TRBJ2-1|NA|TRBV20-1|TRBD2
CSALAGYEQFF
TGCAGTGCTTTAGCGGGGTATGAGCAGTTCTTC
>TRBJ2-5|NA|TRBV27|TRBD2
CASSPFSGGAEETQYF
TGTGCCAGCAGTCCTTTTAGCGGGGGGGCCGAAGAGACCCAGTACTTC
>TRBJ2-7|NA|TRBV30|NA
CAWSAPLGFRHYEQYF
TGTGCCTGGAGTGCCCCGTTGGGTTTCCGACACTACGAGCAGTACTTC
>TRBJ2-7|once|TRBV20-1|TRBD2
CSARTFQRGEAYEQYF
TGCAGTGCTAGAACTTTCCAGCGGGGGGAAGCCTACGAGCAGTACTTC
>TRBJ1-2|NA|TRBV4-1|NA
CASSQVSEKIGGYTF
TGCGCCAGCAGCCAAGTGTCAGAAAAGATCGGTGGCTACACCTTC
>TRBJ2-7|NA|TRBV7-9|NA
CASSLDTFPYEQYF
TGTGCCAGCAGCTTAGATACCTTCCCCTACGAGCAGTACTTC
>TRBJ1-2|NA|TRBV20-1|NA
CSARDPGPGSLDYGYTF
TGCAGTGCTAGGGATCCGGGCCCGGGTAGTTTGGACTATGGCTACACCTTC
>TRBJ2-5|NA|TRBV19|NA
CASSIGTEETQYF
TGTGCCAGTAGTATAGGTACAGAAGAGACCCAGTACTTC
>TRBJ1-1|NA|TRBV7-9|NA
CASSLSSGRSTEAFF
TGTGCCAGCAGCTTATCCTCGGGTAGAAGTACTGAAGCTTTCTTT
>TRBJ1-1|NA|TRBV13|NA
CASSLGGGDTEAFF
TGTGCCAGCAGCTTAGGAGGAGGGGACACTGAAGCTTTCTTT
>TRBJ2-1|NA|TRBV12-3/TRBV12-4|NA
CASSLGDHNEQFF
TGTGCCAGCAGTTTGGGGGACCACAATGAGCAGTTCTTC
>TRBJ1-5|NA|TRBV7-9|TRBD1
CASSWDREANQPQHF
TGTGCCAGCAGCTGGGACAGGGAGGCCAATCAGCCCCAGCATTTT
>TRBJ1-2|NA|TRBV5-4|TRBD1
CASNRAGTANYGYTF
TGTGCCAGCAACCGAGCGGGGACAGCAAACTATGGCTACACCTTC
>TRBJ2-7|NA|TRBV29-1|TRBD2
CSVVGLSGGEVF
TGCAGCGTTGTCGGTTTATCGGGGGGAGAGGTCTTC
>TRBJ2-3|NA|TRBV30|NA
CAFAVDTQYF
TGTGCCTTTGCGGTGGATACGCAGTATTTT
>TRBJ1-2|NA|TRBV4-1|NA
CASSQLGDGYTF
TGCGCCAGCAGCCAATTAGGGGATGGCTACACCTTC
>TRBJ2-7|NA|TRBV19|TRBD1
CASSISLWGQPSYEQYF
TGTGCCAGTAGTATATCCCTCTGGGGACAGCCCTCCTACGAGCAGTACTTC
>TRBJ2-7|NA|TRBV27|NA
CASGTGTGEQYF
TGTGCCTCCGGGACGGGGACGGGCGAGCAGTACTTC
>TRBJ1-1|NA|TRBV5-1|NA
CASSATVLSAEAFF
TGCGCCAGCAGCGCGACCGTCTTGTCGGCTGAAGCTTTCTTT
>TRBJ2-7|NA|TRBV20-1|NA
CSARAVGVEQYF
TGCAGTGCTAGAGCGGTCGGGGTCGAGCAGTACTTC